What follows are 4 T cell receptor beta chains derived from one specimen sequenced in a study of response to subunit inactivated influenza vaccine (dated by TCRdb to 2016 to 2019). Preparation of the library involved RT-PCR. Sequenced on an Illumina HiSeq 2500. TCRdb trimmed public reads at Q25 via fastp, called clones via MiXCR and kept in-frame beta chains. Every entry covers one CDR3 protein and lists the most common genes and DNA from its rows. In this sample the table shows hundreds of thousands of distinct CDR3 sequences, about 11% of which occur a single time. The ten largest clonotypes hold approximately 10% of the sample. These sequences were also reported in another study, on T cells expressing NK-cell markers. As the second study states: TCR beta cDNA libraries were made by 5'RACE template switching that added a universal primer site and unique molecular identifiers.

The sample here was PBMCs from blood, taken on the day of vaccination. The receptors were sampled from a man in his fifties who received an inactivated influenza vaccine. Donor details come from another sample of the same person, matched by shared clones.

This clonotype came up a few times. The V and J genes are TRBV6-2 or TRBV6-3 and TRBJ1-5, with D perhaps matching TRBD1 (5 bases). The CDR3 has 15 residues. Per the germline V gene, CDR1 is MNHEY and CDR2 is SVGEGT. V was clipped by 2 bases and J by 5 bases, with 13 bases between them. The CDR3 spells CASSYPDGGDQPQHF. In DNA form, the CDR3 reads TGTGCCAGCAGTTACCCCGACGGAGGGGATCAGCCCCAGCATTTT.

This clonotype was seen a handful of times. CDR3 DNA sequence: TGTGCCAGCAGCCCGCAGGGGAACGTAAGACCCACAGATACGCAGTATTTT. The encoded protein is CASSPQGNVRPTDTQYF. V gene TRBV5-5 combines with J gene TRBJ2-3; the D gene is possibly TRBD1 (6 bases). V lost 4 bases to trimming and J lost 2 bases, with 20 bases between them. This CDR3 spans 17 amino acids. CDR1 is SGHKS and CDR2 is YYEKEE in the germline V gene (reference sequence).

This clonotype was seen a few times. V is TRBV20-1 and J is TRBJ2-1; 9 bases map to TRBD2. The CDR3 loop spans 17 amino acids. The ends lost 1 base at V and 1 base at J; junction bases unmatched: 8. Per germline, CDR1 DFQATT and CDR2 SNEGSKA (reference sequence). In DNA form, the CDR3 reads TGCAGTGCTAGAGCCTTGGGGCGGGAGGGTTCCTACAATGAGCAGTTCTTC. Amino acids: CSARALGREGSYNEQFF.

This chain links TRBV14 with TRBJ2-5, with TRBD1 as a possible D gene (6 bases). The V end was cut by 1 base, the J end by 9 bases, with 21 bases between. This CDR3 has 16 amino acids. The germline V gene encodes CDR1 SGHDN and CDR2 FVKESK. The CDR3 region has the DNA TGTGCCAGCAGCCAAGGCCCCGGGACACAAAGTTTCCCCCAGTACTTC. Protein product: CASSQGPGTQSFPQYF.